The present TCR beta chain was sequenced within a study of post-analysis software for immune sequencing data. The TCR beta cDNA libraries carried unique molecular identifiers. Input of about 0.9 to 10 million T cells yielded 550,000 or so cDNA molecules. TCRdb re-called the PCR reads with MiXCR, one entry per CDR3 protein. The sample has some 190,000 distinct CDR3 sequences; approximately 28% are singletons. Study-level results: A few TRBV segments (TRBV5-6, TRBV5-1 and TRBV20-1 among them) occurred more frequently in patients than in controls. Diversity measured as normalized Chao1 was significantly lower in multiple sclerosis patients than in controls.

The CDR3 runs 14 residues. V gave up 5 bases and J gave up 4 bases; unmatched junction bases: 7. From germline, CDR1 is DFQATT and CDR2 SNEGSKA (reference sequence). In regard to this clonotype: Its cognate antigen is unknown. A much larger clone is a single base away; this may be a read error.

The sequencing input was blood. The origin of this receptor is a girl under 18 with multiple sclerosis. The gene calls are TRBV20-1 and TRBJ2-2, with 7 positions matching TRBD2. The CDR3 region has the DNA TGCAGTGCTGCCACTAGCGAATCCACCGGGGAGCTGTTTTTT. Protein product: CSAATSESTGELFF.